The present TCR beta chain was sequenced within a study of T cells in Graves' hyperthyroidism and ophthalmopathy. Whole-study findings and limits: A model of 13 V-J features distinguished ophthalmopathy from stable hyperthyroidism.

Turning to this clonotype: Its antigen is undetermined.

Trimming left V 3 bases short and J 0 bases short, with 8 bases between. CDR1 and CDR2 (germline): SQVTM, ANQGSEA. The CDR3 has 14 amino acids. Subjects aged 18 to 65 presented with newly diagnosed hyperthyroidism of less than 2 months' duration. Diagnoses used clinical symptoms, serum thyroxine and TRAb, thyroid ultrasound and orbital computed tomography. Amplification yielded TCR beta CDR3 regions, with RNA transcripts as the source. HTBI primers were the set used in a first-round RT-PCR of the TCR CDR3. TCRdb fed the multiplex PCR reads into MiXCR, producing one record per CDR3 protein. This sample has more than 650,000 distinct CDR3 sequences, with 11% to 15% found just once.

Input material: blood. The sequence was obtained from a woman aged 18-29 years with Graves' hyperthyroidism. The rearrangement joins TRBV29-1 to TRBJ2-2; D is uncertain. The CDR3 sequence is CSVDLRSNTGELFF. The CDR3 coding sequence is TGCAGCGTTGATTTGCGATCGAACACCGGGGAGCTGTTTTTT.